This T cell receptor beta chain emerged from a study of T cell responses to AZD1222 COVID-19 vaccine. Points from the study as a whole: Donors were largely white British and mainly female; clonal diversity was possibly underestimated. It was only after the peak T cell response that any repertoires were sampled. Of spike-specific TCRs, nearly half reportedly target regions left unmutated in variants. Two AZD1222 doses significantly raised spike-specific TCR breadth and depth over controls.

The repertoire was sequenced with immunoSEQ multiplex PCR; TCRdb's copy has only in-frame clones and lacks some. The repertoire holds approximately 140,000 clones, about 95% seen once, with roughly 1.2% in the top ten. Germline V gives CDR1 KGHSH, CDR2 LQKENI. Unmatched junction bases numbered 12, after V lost 2 bases and J lost 2 bases. The CDR3 covers 18 residues. This clone was recorded once. Its antigen remains unknown. The chain couples TRBV18 to TRBJ2-1; 7 bases are shared with TRBD2. Sequencing was performed on peripheral blood, taken on day 0 of AZD1222 vaccination. The TCR was taken from an adult in good health. CDR3 sequence reads: CASSPFVGLAATYNEQFF. DNA of the CDR3: TGTGCCAGCTCACCATTTGTTGGCCTAGCGGCCACCTACAATGAGCAGTTCTTC.